This T cell receptor beta chain comes out of a study of OX40 agonist ivuxolimab in advanced cancers. Study outcomes and limitations: Also showing low normalized T-cell clonal expansion were some of the nonresponders. Researchers did not establish what antigens the expanded peripheral T cells target. Among T cells, CD8+ cells averaged more expanded clones than CD4+ cells.

This clone was counted only a few times. Its antigen is as yet unknown. V was clipped by 0 bases and J by 7 bases, with 7 bases between them. Germline V gene data show CDR1 as MGHRA and CDR2 as YSYEKL. The CDR3 runs to 13 residues. Autoimmune disease history or systemic immunosuppression barred patients. Generated by immunoSEQ multiplex PCR, the TCRdb table keeps only in-frame clones and is missing some. The sample carries approximately 54,000 clones, 80% to 85% recorded once. The rearrangement joins TRBV4-1 to TRBJ2-1, with no clear D. Sample: CD4+ or CD8+ T cells sorted from blood, taken in a trial of the OX40 agonist ivuxolimab. This sequence was found in an adult with an advanced solid tumor such as melanoma, head and neck, liver or kidney cancer. The CDR3 nucleotides read TGCGCCAGCAGCCAAGATCCCTGGAATGAGCAGTTCTTC. It encodes CASSQDPWNEQFF.